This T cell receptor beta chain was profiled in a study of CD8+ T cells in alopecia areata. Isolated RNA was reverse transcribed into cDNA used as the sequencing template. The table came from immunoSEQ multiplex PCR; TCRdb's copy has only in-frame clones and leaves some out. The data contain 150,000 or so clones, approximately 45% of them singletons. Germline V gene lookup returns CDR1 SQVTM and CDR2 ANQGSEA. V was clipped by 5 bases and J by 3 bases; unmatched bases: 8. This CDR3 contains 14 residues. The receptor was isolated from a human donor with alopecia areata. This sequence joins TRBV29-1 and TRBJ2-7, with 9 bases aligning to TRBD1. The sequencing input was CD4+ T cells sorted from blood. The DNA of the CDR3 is TGCAGCGTTCTCACAGGGGGCGCGAGCTACGAGCAGTACTTC. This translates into CSVLTGGASYEQYF.